Each of the 16 T cell receptor beta chains below was sequenced from the same sample in a study of T cell responses to AZD1222 COVID-19 vaccine. Sequencing was performed with immunoSEQ multiplex PCR; in TCRdb, only in-frame clones are kept and a portion is missing. There are some 170,000 clones in the sample; 85% to 90% occur only once, and approximately 1.6% lies in the top ten. Sequenced material: peripheral blood, taken on day 0 of AZD1222 vaccination. The receptors derive from an adult in good health.

The genes are TRBV5-1 and TRBJ1-5; D might be TRBD1 (6 bases). The germline CDR1 and CDR2 sequences are SGHRS and YFSETQ. The V gene lost 2 bases and the J gene lost 6 bases, with 12 bases spanning the gap. This CDR3 has 14 residues. The CDR3 reads CASSLGGLAQPQHF. As DNA, the CDR3 is TGCGCCAGCAGCTTAGGGGGGCTTGCTCAGCCCCAGCATTTT.

The CDR3 reads CSASTGVGYSNQPQHF. The CDR3 bases are TGCAGCGCCAGCACAGGGGTCGGGTATAGCAATCAGCCCCAGCATTTT. This chain links TRBV29-1 with TRBJ1-5; 7 bases line up with TRBD1. CDR1 SQVTM and CDR2 ANQGSEA come from the germline V gene. The CDR3 contains 16 residues. J was trimmed by 0 bases and V by 7 bases; bases with no gene match: 12.

The CDR3 DNA reads as TGTGCCACCCGACAGGGCAATCAGCCCCAGCATTTT. This translates into CATRQGNQPQHF. J is TRBJ1-5 and V is TRBV6-5; D may be TRBD1 (6 bases). Trimming took 10 bases from V and 2 from J, leaving 9 bases between them. Germline CDR1 is MNHEY and CDR2 is SVGAGI. This CDR3 region has 12 residues.

The chain joins TRBV6-5 to TRBJ2-5; the D is unclear. The CDR3 sequence is 11 residues long. Trimming removed 10 bases at V and 5 bases at J, with 11 bases between. The germline CDR1 and CDR2 sequences are MNHEY and SVGAGI. The DNA of the CDR3 is TGTGCCACCAAAGAGGTGGAGACCCAGTACTTC. Amino acids: CATKEVETQYF.

The rearrangement links TRBV29-1 to TRBJ2-2; 10 positions match TRBD1. CDR1 and CDR2 from the germline V gene are SQVTM and ANQGSEA. The length of the CDR3 is 15 residues. Germline trimming cut 5 bases from V and 6 bases from J; bases unmatched to any gene: 9. Written as DNA, the CDR3 is TGCAGCGTTAAAACTCCGGGACAGGGGTCCGGGGAGCTGTTTTTT. This sequence encodes CSVKTPGQGSGELFF.

The chain recombines TRBV9 with TRBJ2-3; D gene ambiguous. This CDR3 comprises 15 residues. Trimming removed 6 bases at V and 1 base at J, with 15 bases between. CDR1 is SGDLS and CDR2 is YYNGEE in the germline V gene. CDR3 nucleotide sequence: TGTGCCAGCACCAAGGGTGACTCCCGCACAGATACGCAGTATTTT. It translates to CASTKGDSRTDTQYF.

The V gene is TRBV11-2, the J gene TRBJ2-7; D is possibly TRBD2 (6 bases). Deletions cut 2 bases from V and 1 base from J, with 15 bases between. This CDR3 spans 16 amino acids. The germline V gene has CDR1 SGHAT and CDR2 FQNNGV. CDR3 in DNA: TGTGCCAGCAGCTTAATTCTGCGGGGAGATTCCTACGAGCAGTACGTC. This gives the protein CASSLILRGDSYEQYV.

CDR3 loop: CASSSSGTRTEQYF. The CDR3 nucleotides are TGCGCCAGCAGCTCCTCCGGGACTAGGACCGAGCAGTACTTC. This chain links TRBV5-1 with TRBJ2-7; 8 nucleotides agree with TRBD2. J gave up 6 bases and V 3 bases, and 8 bases lay outside the gene matches. The V gene's germline CDR1 is SGHRS and CDR2 YFSETQ. This CDR3 is built from 14 residues.

The J gene is TRBJ1-5, the V gene TRBV19, with 9 bases aligning to TRBD1. Trimming removed 3 bases from V and 2 bases from J; junction bases left unmatched: 5. Germline V gene sequence: CDR1 LNHDA, CDR2 SQIVND (reference sequence). CDR3 length equals 16 residues. For the CDR3, the DNA is TGTGCCAGTAGTATGAGGGACAGGGTTGGCAATCAGCCCCAGCATTTT. Translated: CASSMRDRVGNQPQHF.

The chain recombines TRBV4-3 with TRBJ2-3; the match to TRBD2 covers 12 bases. Losses at the gene ends were 4 bases for V and 1 base for J; bases not matched to a gene: 18. This CDR3 is built from 21 residues. The germline V gene encodes CDR1 LGHNA and CDR2 YSLEER. In DNA, the CDR3 is TGCGCCAGCAGCCCCCAAAGCCCTCTGCTAGCGGGAGGGCCTCGCACAGATACGCAGTATTTT. Translation gives CASSPQSPLLAGGPRTDTQYF.

This sequence joins TRBV5-1 and TRBJ2-5; 9 positions match TRBD2. There are 15 residues in the CDR3. Germline V gene sequence: CDR1 SGHRS, CDR2 YFSETQ. After removal of 2 bases from V and 0 bases from J, the junction contained 2 bases not matched to a gene. CDR3 DNA: TGCGCCAGCAGCTTCAGCGGGAGGTACCAAGAGACCCAGTACTTC. It yields the protein CASSFSGRYQETQYF.

The V call is TRBV18, the J call TRBJ2-7; D is unresolved. With 5 bases removed from V and 7 bases from J, the gap between germline ends came to 9 bases. Looked up from germline, CDR1 is KGHSH and CDR2 is LQKENI. The CDR3 is 11 residues long. The CDR3, as DNA: TGTGCCAGCTCAACTTCCCAGGAGCAGTACTTC. Protein sequence: CASSTSQEQYF.

The J gene is TRBJ1-2, the V gene TRBV30, with no clear D. Germline-derived CDR1 and CDR2 are GTSNPN and SVGIG (reference sequence). The CDR3 length is 12 residues. V shed 4 bases and J shed 0 bases, with 6 bases lying between them. DNA for the CDR3: TGTGCCTGGACCCCGACTAACTATGGCTACACCTTC. Its protein is CAWTPTNYGYTF.

This sequence joins TRBV2 and TRBJ1-1, with no clear D. This CDR3 spans 13 amino acids. Trimming stripped 4 bases from V and 1 base from J, with 7 bases between. Germline lookup yields CDR1 SNHLY and CDR2 FYNNEI. The CDR3 region is CASSVNENTEAFF. DNA of the CDR3: TGTGCCAGCAGTGTGAACGAGAACACTGAAGCTTTCTTT.

The chain carries TRBV19 and TRBJ1-1, with no clear D. The length of the CDR3 is 12 residues. Between the trimmed V and J ends, which lost 10 bases and 2 bases, there was a span of 11 bases. CDR1 is LNHDA, CDR2 SQIVND, per germline (reference sequence). CDR3 loop: CATTGFNTEAFF. The CDR3 DNA is TGTGCCACCACCGGGTTTAACACTGAAGCTTTCTTT.

This chain links TRBV3-1 (or the pseudogene TRBV3-2) with TRBJ2-5; 8 bases are shared with TRBD1. Germline assignment: CDR1 LGHDT and CDR2 YNNKEL (reference sequence). This CDR3 comprises 15 residues. Losses at the gene ends were 4 bases for V and 4 bases for J; bases not matched to a gene: 8. As DNA, the CDR3 is TGTGCCAGCAGCCGTAACAGGGGGTCGGGAGAGACCCAGTACTTC. As protein: CASSRNRGSGETQYF.